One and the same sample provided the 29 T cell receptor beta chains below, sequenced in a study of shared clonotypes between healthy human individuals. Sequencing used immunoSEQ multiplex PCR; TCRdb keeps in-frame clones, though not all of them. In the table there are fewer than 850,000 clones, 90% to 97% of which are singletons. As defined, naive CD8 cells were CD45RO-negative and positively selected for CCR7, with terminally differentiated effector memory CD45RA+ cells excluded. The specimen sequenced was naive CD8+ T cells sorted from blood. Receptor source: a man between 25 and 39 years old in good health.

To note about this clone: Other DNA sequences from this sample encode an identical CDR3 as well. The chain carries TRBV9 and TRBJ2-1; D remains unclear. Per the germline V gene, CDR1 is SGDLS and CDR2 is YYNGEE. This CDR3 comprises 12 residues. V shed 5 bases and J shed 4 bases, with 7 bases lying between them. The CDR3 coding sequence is TGTGCCAGCAGTGGTGCGTACAATGAGCAGTTCTTC. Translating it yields CASSGAYNEQFF.

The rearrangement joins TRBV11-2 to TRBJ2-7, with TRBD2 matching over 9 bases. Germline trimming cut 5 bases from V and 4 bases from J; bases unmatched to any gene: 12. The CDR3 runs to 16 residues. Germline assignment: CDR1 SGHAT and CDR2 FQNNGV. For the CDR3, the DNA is TGTGCCAGCAGCCCTCCCTCCTTAGCGGGAGTGTACGAGCAGTACTTC. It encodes CASSPPSLAGVYEQYF.

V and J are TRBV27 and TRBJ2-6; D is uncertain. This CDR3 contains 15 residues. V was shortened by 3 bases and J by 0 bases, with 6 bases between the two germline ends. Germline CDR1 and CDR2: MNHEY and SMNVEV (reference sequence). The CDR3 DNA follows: TGTGCCAGCAGTTTGGCTTTCTCTGGGGCCAACGTCCTGACTTTC. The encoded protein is CASSLAFSGANVLTF.

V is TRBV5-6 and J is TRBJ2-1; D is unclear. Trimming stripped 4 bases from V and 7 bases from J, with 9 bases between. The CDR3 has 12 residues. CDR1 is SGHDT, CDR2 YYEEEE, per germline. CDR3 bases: TGTGCCAGCAGCCCCGTCGGTAATGAGCAGTTCTTC. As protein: CASSPVGNEQFF.

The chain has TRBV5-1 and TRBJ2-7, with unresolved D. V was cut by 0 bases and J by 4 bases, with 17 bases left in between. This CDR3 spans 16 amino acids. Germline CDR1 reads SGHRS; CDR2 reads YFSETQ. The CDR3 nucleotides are TGCGCCAGCAGCTTGGGGGATCGCCATCTGGAATACGAGCAGTACTTC. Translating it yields CASSLGDRHLEYEQYF.

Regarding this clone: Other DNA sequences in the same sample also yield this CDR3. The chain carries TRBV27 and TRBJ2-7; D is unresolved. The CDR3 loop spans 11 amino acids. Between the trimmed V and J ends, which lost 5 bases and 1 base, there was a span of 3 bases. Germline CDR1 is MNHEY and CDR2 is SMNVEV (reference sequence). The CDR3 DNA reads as TGTGCCAGCAGTAGTTCCTACGAGCAGTACTTC. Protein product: CASSSSYEQYF.

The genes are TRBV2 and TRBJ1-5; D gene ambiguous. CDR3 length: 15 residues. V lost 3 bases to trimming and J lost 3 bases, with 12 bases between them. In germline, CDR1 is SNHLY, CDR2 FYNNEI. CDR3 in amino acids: CASSENSALNQPQHF. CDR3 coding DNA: TGTGCCAGCAGTGAGAACAGCGCCCTCAATCAGCCCCAGCATTTT.

This CDR3 is CSDAPGGSYNEQFF. The CDR3 nucleotides are TGCAGCGACGCCCCGGGAGGTTCCTACAATGAGCAGTTCTTC. The J gene is TRBJ2-1, the V gene TRBV29-1, with 7 bases matching TRBD2. CDR3 size: 14 residues. CDR1 is SQVTM and CDR2 is ANQGSEA in the germline V gene. The junction had 7 bases not matched to a gene; V was cut back by 7 bases and J by 1 base.

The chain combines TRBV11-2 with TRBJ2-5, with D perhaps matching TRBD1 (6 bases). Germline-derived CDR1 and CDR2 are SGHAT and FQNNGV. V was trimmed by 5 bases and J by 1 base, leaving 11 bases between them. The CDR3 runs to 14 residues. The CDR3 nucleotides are TGTGCCAGCAGCCACGGACAGATCCAAGAGACCCAGTACTTC. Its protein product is CASSHGQIQETQYF.

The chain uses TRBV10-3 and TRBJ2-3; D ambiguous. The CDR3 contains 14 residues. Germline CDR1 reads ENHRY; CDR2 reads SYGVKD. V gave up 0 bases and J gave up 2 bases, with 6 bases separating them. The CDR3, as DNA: TGTGCCATCAGTGAGTCTTCCACCACAGATACGCAGTATTTT. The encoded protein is CAISESSTTDTQYF.

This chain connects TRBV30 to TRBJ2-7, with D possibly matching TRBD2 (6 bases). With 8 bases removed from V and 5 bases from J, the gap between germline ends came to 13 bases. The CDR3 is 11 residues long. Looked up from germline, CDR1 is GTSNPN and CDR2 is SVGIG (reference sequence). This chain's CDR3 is CAGEVVDEQYF. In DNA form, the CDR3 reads TGTGCCGGGGAGGTAGTGGACGAGCAGTACTTC.

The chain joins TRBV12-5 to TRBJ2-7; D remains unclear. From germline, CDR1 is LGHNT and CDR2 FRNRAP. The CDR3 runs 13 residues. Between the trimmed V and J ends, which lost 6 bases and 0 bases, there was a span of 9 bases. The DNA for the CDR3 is TGTGCTAGTGGAGACGGTAGCTCCTACGAGCAGTACTTC. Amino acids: CASGDGSSYEQYF.

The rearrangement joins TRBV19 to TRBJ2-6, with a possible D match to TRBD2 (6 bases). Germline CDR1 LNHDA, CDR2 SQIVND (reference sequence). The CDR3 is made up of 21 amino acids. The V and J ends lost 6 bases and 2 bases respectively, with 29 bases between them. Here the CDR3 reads CASRPGGMRSKAETGANVLTF. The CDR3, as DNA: TGTGCCAGTAGGCCTGGGGGGATGCGGTCAAAGGCCGAGACTGGGGCCAACGTCCTGACTTTC.

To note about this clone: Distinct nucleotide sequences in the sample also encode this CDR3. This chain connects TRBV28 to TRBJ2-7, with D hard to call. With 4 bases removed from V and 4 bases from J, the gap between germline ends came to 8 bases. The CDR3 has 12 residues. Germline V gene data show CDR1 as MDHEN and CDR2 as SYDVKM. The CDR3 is CASSSTSYEQYF. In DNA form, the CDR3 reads TGTGCCAGCAGTTCGACATCGTACGAGCAGTACTTC.

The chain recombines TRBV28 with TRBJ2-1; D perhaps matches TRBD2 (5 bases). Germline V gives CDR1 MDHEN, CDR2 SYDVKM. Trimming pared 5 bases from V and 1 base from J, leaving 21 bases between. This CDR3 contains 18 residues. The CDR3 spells CASSPEPLGSYSYNEQFF. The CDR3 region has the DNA TGTGCCAGCAGTCCGGAACCCCTTGGGAGCTATTCCTACAATGAGCAGTTCTTC. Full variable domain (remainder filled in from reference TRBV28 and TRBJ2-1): DVKVTQSSRYLVKRTGEKVFLECVQDMDHENMFWYRQDPGLGLRLIYFSYDVKMKEKGDIPEGYSVSREKKERFSLILESASTNQTSMYLCASSPEPLGSYSYNEQFFGPGTRLTVL.

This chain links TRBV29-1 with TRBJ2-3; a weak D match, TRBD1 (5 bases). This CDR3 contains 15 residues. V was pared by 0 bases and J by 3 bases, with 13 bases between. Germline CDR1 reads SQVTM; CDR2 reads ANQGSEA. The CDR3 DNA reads TGCAGCGTTGAAGATCGCAGGGATCGGACAGATACGCAGTATTTT. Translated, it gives CSVEDRRDRTDTQYF.

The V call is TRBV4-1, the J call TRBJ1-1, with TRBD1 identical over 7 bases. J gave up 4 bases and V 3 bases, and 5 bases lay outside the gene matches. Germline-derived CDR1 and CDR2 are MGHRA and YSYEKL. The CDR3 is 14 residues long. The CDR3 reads CASSHTQGSTEAFF. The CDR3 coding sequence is TGCGCCAGCAGCCATACACAGGGGAGCACTGAAGCTTTCTTT.

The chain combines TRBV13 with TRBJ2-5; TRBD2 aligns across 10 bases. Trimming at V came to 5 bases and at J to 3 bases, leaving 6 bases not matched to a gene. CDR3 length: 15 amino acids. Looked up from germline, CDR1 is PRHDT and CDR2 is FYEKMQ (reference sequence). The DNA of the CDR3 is TGTGCCAGCAGCCTAGCGGGAGAGGTAAAAGAGACCCAGTACTTC. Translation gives CASSLAGEVKETQYF.

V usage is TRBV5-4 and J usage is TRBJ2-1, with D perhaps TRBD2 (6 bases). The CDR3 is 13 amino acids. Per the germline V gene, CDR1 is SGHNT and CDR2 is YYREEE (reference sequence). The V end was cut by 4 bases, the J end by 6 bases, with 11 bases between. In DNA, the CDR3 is TGTGCCAGCAGCCCCGGGGAGGTCAATGAGCAGTTCTTC. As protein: CASSPGEVNEQFF. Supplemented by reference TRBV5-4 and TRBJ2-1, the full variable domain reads ETGVTQSPTHLIKTRGQQVTLRCSSQSGHNTVSWYQQALGQGPQFIFQYYREEENGRGNFPPRFSGLQFPNYSSELNVNALELDDSALYLCASSPGEVNEQFFGPGTRLTVL.

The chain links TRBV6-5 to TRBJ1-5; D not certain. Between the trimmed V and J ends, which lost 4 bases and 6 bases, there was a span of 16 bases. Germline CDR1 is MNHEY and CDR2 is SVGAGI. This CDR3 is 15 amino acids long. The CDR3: CASSFSNRGAQPQHF. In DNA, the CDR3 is TGTGCCAGCAGTTTCTCAAATCGGGGTGCTCAGCCCCAGCATTTT.

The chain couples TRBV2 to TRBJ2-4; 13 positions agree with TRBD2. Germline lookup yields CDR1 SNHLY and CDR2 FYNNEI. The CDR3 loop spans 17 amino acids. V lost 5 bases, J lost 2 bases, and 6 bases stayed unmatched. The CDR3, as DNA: TGTGCCAGCAGTCAGACTAGCGGGAGGACGTCCAAAAACATTCAGTACTTC. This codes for CASSQTSGRTSKNIQYF.

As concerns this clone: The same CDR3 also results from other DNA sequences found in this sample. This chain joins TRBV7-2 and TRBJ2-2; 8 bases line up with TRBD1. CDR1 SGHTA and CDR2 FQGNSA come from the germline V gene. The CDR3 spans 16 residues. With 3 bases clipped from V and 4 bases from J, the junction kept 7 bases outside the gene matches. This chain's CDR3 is CASSFDRGGSTGELFF. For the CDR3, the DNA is TGTGCCAGCAGCTTCGACAGGGGTGGGAGCACCGGGGAGCTGTTTTTT.

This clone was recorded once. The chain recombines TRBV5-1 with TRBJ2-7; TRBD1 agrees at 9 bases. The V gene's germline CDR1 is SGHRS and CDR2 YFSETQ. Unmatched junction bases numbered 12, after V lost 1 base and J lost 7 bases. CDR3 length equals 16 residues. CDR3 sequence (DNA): TGCGCCAGCAGCTTGAGTGCGGGACAGGGAATAAAGGAGCAGTACTTC. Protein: CASSLSAGQGIKEQYF.

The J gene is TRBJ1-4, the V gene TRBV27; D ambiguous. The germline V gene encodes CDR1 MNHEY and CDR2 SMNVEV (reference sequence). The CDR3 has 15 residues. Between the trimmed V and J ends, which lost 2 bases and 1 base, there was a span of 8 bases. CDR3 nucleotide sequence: TGTGCCAGCAGTTTAGACGGAGAAACTAATGAAAAACTGTTTTTT. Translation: CASSLDGETNEKLFF.

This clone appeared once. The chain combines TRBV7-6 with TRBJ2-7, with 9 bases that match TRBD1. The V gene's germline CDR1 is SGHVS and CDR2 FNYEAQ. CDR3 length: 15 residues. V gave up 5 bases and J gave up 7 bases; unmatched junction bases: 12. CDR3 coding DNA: TGTGCCAGCAGCACTCGGACAGGGGATTTGAAGGAGCAGTACTTC. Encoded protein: CASSTRTGDLKEQYF. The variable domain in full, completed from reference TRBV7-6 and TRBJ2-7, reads GAGVSQSPRYKVTKRGQDVALRCDPISGHVSLYWYRQALGQGPEFLTYFNYEAQQDKSGLPNDRFSAERPEGSISTLTIQRTEQRDSAMYRCASSTRTGDLKEQYFGPGTRLTVT.

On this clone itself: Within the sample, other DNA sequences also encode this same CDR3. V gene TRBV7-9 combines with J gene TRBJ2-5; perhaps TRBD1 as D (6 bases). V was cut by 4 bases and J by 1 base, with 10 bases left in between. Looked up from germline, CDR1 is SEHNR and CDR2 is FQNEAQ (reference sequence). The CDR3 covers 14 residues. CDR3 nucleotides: TGTGCCAGCAGCTCTTCAGGGGTCCAAGAGACCCAGTACTTC. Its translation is CASSSSGVQETQYF. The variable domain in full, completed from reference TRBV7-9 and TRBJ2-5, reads DTGVSQNPRHKITKRGQNVTFRCDPISEHNRLYWYRQTLGQGPEFLTYFQNEAQLEKSRLLSDRFSAERPKGSFSTLEIQRTEQGDSAMYLCASSSSGVQETQYFGPGTRLLVL.

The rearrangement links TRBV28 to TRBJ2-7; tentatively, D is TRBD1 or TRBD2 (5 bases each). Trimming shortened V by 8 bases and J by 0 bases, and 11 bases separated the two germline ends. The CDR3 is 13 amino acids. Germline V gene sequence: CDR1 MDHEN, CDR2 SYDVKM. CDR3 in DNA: TGTGCCAGCCGGGACGCCCGCTCCTACGAGCAGTACTTC. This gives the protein CASRDARSYEQYF.

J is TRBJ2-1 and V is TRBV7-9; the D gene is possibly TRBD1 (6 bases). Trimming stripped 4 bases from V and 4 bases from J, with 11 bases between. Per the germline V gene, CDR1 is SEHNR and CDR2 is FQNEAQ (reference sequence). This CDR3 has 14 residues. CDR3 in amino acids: CASSYPDRYNEQFF. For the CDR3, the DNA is TGTGCCAGCAGCTACCCGGACAGATACAATGAGCAGTTCTTC.

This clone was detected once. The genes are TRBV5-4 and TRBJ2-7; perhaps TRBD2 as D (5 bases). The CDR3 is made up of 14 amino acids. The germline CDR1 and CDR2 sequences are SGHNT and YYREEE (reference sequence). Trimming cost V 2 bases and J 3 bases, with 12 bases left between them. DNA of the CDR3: TGTGCCAGCAGCTTTGAACTAGTTGGCTACGAGCAGTACTTC. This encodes CASSFELVGYEQYF.